Listed here is a single T cell receptor (beta chain). The entry originates in a study of CD8 T cells in Susac syndrome. As for the study in general: When their blood was taken, patients with Susac syndrome were therapy-naive, taking corticosteroids, or taking intravenous immunoglobulin alone.

The RNA, about 0.5 to 1 ug, was put through reverse transcription using random hexamers. TCRdb recomputed calls from the immunoSEQ multiplex PCR reads with MiXCR, one row per CDR3 protein. The sample contains about 190,000 distinct CDR3 sequences, under 97% of which appear only once. The V and J ends lost 6 bases and 5 bases respectively, with 13 bases between them. CDR3 length: 13 residues. Germline V gives CDR1 MNHEY, CDR2 SVGAGI. TCR beta from blood CD8+ and CD4+ T cells was sequenced. TEMRA cells were enriched by FACS, and CD4+ and CD8+ T cells were negatively isolated. The rearrangement joins TRBV6-5 to TRBJ2-5, with D possibly TRBD1 on 5 matching bases. Sequencing was done on a sample of CD4+ T cells from PBMCs. The clonotype originates from a human donor with Susac syndrome. DNA for the CDR3: TGTGCCAGCAGCAAAGGGGCCTCCGAGACCCAGTACTTC. Its translation: CASSKGASETQYF.